This T cell receptor beta chain was retrieved from a study of T cell changes during pregnancy in multiple sclerosis. TCRdb's copy holds only in-frame clones and misses some; the assay was immunoSEQ multiplex PCR. This table holds around 30,000 clones, around nine tenths found once. The CDR3 covers 16 residues. CDR1 is MNHEY, CDR2 SMNVEV, per germline (reference sequence). V gave up 8 bases and J gave up 6 bases; unmatched junction bases: 10. The chain joins TRBV27 to TRBJ2-3, with TRBD2 matching over 14 bases. The receptor was derived from a female donor with multiple sclerosis, enrolled in a pregnancy study. The specimen comprised CD8+ T cells from peripheral blood mononuclear cells, sampled in the second trimester of pregnancy. The CDR3 here is CASALHGTSGSDTQYF. CDR3 DNA sequence: TGTGCCAGCGCCCTCCACGGGACTAGCGGGAGTGATACGCAGTATTTT.